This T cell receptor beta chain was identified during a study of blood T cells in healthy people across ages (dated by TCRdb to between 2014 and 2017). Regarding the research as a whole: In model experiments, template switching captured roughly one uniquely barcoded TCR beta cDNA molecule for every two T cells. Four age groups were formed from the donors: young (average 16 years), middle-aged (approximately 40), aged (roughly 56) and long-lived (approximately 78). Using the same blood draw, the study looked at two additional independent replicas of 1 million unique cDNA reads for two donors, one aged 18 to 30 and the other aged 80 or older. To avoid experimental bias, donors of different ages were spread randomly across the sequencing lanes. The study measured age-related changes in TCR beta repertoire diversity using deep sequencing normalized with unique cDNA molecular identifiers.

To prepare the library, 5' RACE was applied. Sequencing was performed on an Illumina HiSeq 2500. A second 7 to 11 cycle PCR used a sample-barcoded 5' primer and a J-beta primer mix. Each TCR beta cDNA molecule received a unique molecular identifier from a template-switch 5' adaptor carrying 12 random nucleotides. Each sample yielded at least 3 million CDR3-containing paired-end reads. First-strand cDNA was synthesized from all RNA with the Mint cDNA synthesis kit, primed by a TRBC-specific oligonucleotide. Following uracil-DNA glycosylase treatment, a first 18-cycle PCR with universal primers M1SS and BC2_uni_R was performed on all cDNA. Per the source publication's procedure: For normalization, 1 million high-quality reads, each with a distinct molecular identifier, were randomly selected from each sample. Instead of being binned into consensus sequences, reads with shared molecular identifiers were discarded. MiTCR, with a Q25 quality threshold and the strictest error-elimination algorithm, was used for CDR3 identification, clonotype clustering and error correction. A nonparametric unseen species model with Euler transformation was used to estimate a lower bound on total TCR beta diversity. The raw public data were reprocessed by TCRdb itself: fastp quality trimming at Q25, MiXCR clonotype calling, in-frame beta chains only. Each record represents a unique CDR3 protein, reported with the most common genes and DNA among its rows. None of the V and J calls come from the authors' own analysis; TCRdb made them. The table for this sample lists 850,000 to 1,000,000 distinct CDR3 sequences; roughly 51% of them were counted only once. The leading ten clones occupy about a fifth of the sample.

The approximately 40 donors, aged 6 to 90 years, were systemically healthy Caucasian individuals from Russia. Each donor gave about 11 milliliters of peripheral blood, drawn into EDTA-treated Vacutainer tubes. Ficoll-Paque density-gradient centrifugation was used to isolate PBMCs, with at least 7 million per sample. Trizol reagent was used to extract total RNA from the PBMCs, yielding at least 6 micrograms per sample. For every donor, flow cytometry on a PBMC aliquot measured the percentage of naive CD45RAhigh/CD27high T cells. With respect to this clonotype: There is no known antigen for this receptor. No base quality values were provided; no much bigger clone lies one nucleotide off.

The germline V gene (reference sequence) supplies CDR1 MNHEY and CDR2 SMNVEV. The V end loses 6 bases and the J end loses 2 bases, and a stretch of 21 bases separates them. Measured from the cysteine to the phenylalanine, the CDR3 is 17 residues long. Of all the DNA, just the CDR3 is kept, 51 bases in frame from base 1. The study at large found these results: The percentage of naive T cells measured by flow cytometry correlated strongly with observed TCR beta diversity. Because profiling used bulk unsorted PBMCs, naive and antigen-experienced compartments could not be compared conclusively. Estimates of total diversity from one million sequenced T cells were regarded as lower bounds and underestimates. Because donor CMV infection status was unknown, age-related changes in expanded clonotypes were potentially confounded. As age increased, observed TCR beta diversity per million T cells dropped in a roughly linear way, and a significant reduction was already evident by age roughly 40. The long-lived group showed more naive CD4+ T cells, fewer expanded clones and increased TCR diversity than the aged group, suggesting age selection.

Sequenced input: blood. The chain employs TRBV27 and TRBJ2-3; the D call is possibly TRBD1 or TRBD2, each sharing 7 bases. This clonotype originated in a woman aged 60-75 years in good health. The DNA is TGTGCCAGCAGCCCAGGGGGGGTAGGATTTGCCACAGATACGCAGTATTTT. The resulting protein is CASSPGGVGFATDTQYF.